The 20 T cell receptor beta chains in this list originate from one sample, sequenced in a study of identical twins. Using its own MiXCR run on the 5' RACE reads, TCRdb lists one record per CDR3 protein. This table has about 520,000 distinct CDR3 sequences, 22% appearing once. The same data also contributed to another study, on T cells expressing NK-cell markers.

The sequenced material came from CD4+ T cells sorted from blood. The receptor source for this set is a young woman in good health.

Concerning this clonotype: One end of the junction does not line up with germline, which may come from a read error. V is TRBV7-8 and J is TRBJ2-7; no clear D gene. This CDR3 region has 15 residues. The V gene's germline CDR1 is SGHVS and CDR2 FQNEAQ. In nucleotides, the CDR3 is TGTGTCAGCAGCTTAGGACGGATCAACCGTTACGAGCAGTACTTC. Translation gives CVSSLGRINRYEQYF.

This clonotype was picked up a small number of times. The V call is TRBV29-1, the J call TRBJ1-1; 8 nucleotides align to TRBD1. V lost 7 bases and J lost 6; bases outside the gene matches: 16. Germline loops: CDR1 SQVTM, CDR2 ANQGSEA. The CDR3 covers 15 residues. For the CDR3, the DNA is TGCAGCGGTAAGGGACAGGTGATGGGTTGGTCTGAAGCTTTCTTT. Amino acids: CSGKGQVMGWSEAFF.

The chain has TRBV10-1 and TRBJ2-3; 8 bases are a match to TRBD1. Germline assignment: CDR1 WNHNN and CDR2 SYGVQD (reference sequence). The CDR3 has 16 amino acids. The V segment lost 3 bases and the J segment 0 bases; nucleotides outside the gene matches: 5. This CDR3 is CASSDQRQGSTDTQYF. CDR3 bases: TGCGCCAGCAGTGACCAACGACAGGGGAGCACAGATACGCAGTATTTT.

The chain carries TRBV12-3 or TRBV12-4 and TRBJ2-7, with D possibly matching TRBD2 (6 bases). Trimming stripped 4 bases from V and 5 bases from J, with 9 bases between. There are 12 residues in the CDR3. CDR3 DNA sequence: TGTGCCAGCAGTTCGACGGGGGACGAGCAGTACTTC. This codes for CASSSTGDEQYF.

The chain has TRBV20-1 and TRBJ2-3; 11 bases map to TRBD2. Germline CDR1 is DFQATT and CDR2 is SNEGSKA (reference sequence). J was trimmed by 1 base and V by 5 bases; bases with no gene match: 5. CDR3 length equals 15 residues. The CDR3 here is CSASLAGGRTDTQYF. The CDR3 DNA follows: TGCAGTGCTTCTCTAGCGGGGGGCCGCACAGATACGCAGTATTTT.

A few counts support this clonotype. The chain has TRBV12-3 or TRBV12-4 and TRBJ2-1; 12 bases are shared with TRBD2. Trimming removed 7 bases from V and 6 bases from J; junction bases left unmatched: 4. The CDR3 consists of 14 residues. CDR3 loop: CASTMTSGGNEQFF. In DNA, the CDR3 is TGTGCCAGCACCATGACTAGCGGGGGCAATGAGCAGTTCTTC.

Only a few counts were recorded for this clonotype. The genes are TRBV12-3 or TRBV12-4 and TRBJ1-3; D remains unclear. The CDR3 is 13 amino acids. V was cut by 4 bases and J by 8 bases, with 12 bases left in between. This chain's CDR3 is CASSSPGWYTIYF. CDR3 DNA sequence: TGTGCCAGCAGTTCTCCTGGGTGGTACACCATATATTTT.

The chain combines TRBV25-1 with TRBJ2-2; D unclear. The germline V gene encodes CDR1 MGHDK and CDR2 SYGVNS. V lost 4 bases and J lost 3, with 9 bases in between. This CDR3 comprises 14 residues. DNA for the CDR3: TGTGCCAGCAGTGTAACCTGGGACACCGGGGAGCTGTTTTTT. It is translated as CASSVTWDTGELFF.

This clonotype was found a few times. J is TRBJ2-7 and V is TRBV5-5; D assignment may be TRBD1 or TRBD2 (6 bases each). V lost 1 base, J lost 2 bases, and 13 bases lay in between. CDR3 length: 15 amino acids. Germline loops: CDR1 SGHKS, CDR2 YYEKEE (reference sequence). The CDR3 protein is CASSLQGGPPYEQYF. DNA of the CDR3: TGTGCCAGCAGCTTGCAAGGGGGGCCCCCCTACGAGCAGTACTTC.

This rearrangement joins TRBV10-3 to TRBJ2-5; 14 bases fit TRBD2. V was clipped by 0 bases and J by 5 bases; unmatched bases: 8. This CDR3 region has 18 residues. Per the germline V gene, CDR1 is ENHRY and CDR2 is SYGVKD. CDR3 loop: CAISESRLAGGVLETQYF. The CDR3 DNA sequence: TGTGCCATCAGTGAGTCCCGACTAGCGGGAGGGGTTTTGGAGACCCAGTACTTC.

J is TRBJ2-5 and V is TRBV18; D not certain. The CDR3 has 12 amino acids. Germline assignment: CDR1 KGHSH and CDR2 LQKENI. The V gene lost 2 bases and the J gene lost 3 bases, with 4 bases spanning the gap. DNA for the CDR3: TGTGCCAGCTCACCAGCCGAAGAGACCCAGTACTTC. This encodes CASSPAEETQYF. The whole variable domain, remainder taken from reference TRBV18 and TRBJ2-5, is NAGVMQNPRHLVRRRGQEARLRCSPMKGHSHVYWYRQLPEEGLKFMVYLQKENIIDESGMPKERFSAEFPKEGPSILRIQQVVRGDSAAYFCASSPAEETQYFGPGTRLLVL.

This clonotype turned up a few times. The chain couples TRBV29-1 to TRBJ2-1, with D possibly matching TRBD2 (5 bases). CDR1 and CDR2 from the germline V gene are SQVTM and ANQGSEA. This CDR3 comprises 12 residues. V lost 0 bases to trimming and J lost 6 bases, with 6 bases between them. The DNA of the CDR3 is TGCAGCGTTGAAGACGCGGGCAATGAGCAGTTCTTC. As protein: CSVEDAGNEQFF.

The CDR3 DNA reads TGTGCCAGCAGCCCCCGAGTACAGATGAACACTGAAGCTTTCTTT. This translates into CASSPRVQMNTEAFF. The rearrangement uses TRBV11-2 and TRBJ1-1; D gene unclear. Germline V CDR1 and CDR2: SGHAT, FQNNGV. The CDR3 is made up of 15 amino acids. With 5 bases removed from V and 0 bases from J, the gap between germline ends came to 13 bases.

This clonotype was counted between two and nine times. V usage is TRBV2 and J usage is TRBJ2-1; TRBD2 agrees at 13 bases. The CDR3 has 15 residues. Looked up from germline, CDR1 is SNHLY and CDR2 is FYNNEI. V shed 7 bases, J shed 9 bases, and the junction held 9 bases outside the gene matches. Here the CDR3 reads CASKKTSGGEGEQFF. CDR3 sequence (DNA): TGTGCCAGCAAGAAAACTAGCGGGGGGGAGGGTGAGCAGTTCTTC.

The chain uses TRBV7-2 and TRBJ2-5; no clear D. The V end lost 5 bases, the J end lost 5 bases, and 15 bases lay between the germline ends. CDR1 SGHTA and CDR2 FQGNSA come from the germline V gene. The CDR3 spans 14 residues. The DNA for the CDR3 is TGTGCCAGCAGCACCAGCGTTAGCTCGGAGACCCAGTACTTC. The encoded protein is CASSTSVSSETQYF.

Only a few counts were recorded for this clonotype. The chain employs TRBV7-8 and TRBJ1-3; D may be TRBD1 (5 bases). The length of the CDR3 is 15 residues. Germline loops: CDR1 SGHVS, CDR2 FQNEAQ. V shed 1 base and J shed 5 bases, with 12 bases lying between them. For the CDR3, the DNA is TGTGCCAGCAGCTTAGTGGGGGGTTTTCGAAACACCATATATTTT. Its translation: CASSLVGGFRNTIYF.

This clonotype appeared a few times. The chain carries TRBV20-1 and TRBJ2-6; 8 bases match TRBD1. The germline V gene encodes CDR1 DFQATT and CDR2 SNEGSKA (reference sequence). V lost 5 bases and J lost 0; bases outside the gene matches: 6. There are 16 residues in the CDR3. This chain's CDR3 is CSALGQGGSGANVLTF. As DNA, the CDR3 is TGCAGTGCTCTTGGACAGGGAGGCTCTGGGGCCAACGTCCTGACTTTC.

Only a few counts were recorded for this clonotype. This sequence joins TRBV5-1 and TRBJ2-7; D might be TRBD2 (6 bases). The germline V gene encodes CDR1 SGHRS and CDR2 YFSETQ. The CDR3 is made up of 13 amino acids. The V gene lost 4 bases and the J gene lost 4 bases, with 12 bases spanning the gap. The CDR3 loop reads CASSRDLAYEQYF. The CDR3 DNA follows: TGCGCCAGCAGCCGGGACTTAGCGTACGAGCAGTACTTC.

The table lists this clonotype with a few counts. CDR3 nucleotides: TGCGCCAGCAGCTTGATCGGGGGGGAGCAGTACTTC. Its protein product is CASSLIGGEQYF. The V gene is TRBV5-1, the J gene TRBJ2-7; 7 bases are shared with TRBD2. V gave up 1 base and J gave up 7 bases; unmatched junction bases: 2. The germline V gene has CDR1 SGHRS and CDR2 YFSETQ. There are 12 residues in the CDR3. Together with reference TRBV5-1 and TRBJ2-7, the CDR3 gives the full variable domain: KAGVTQTPRYLIKTRGQQVTLSCSPISGHRSVSWYQQTPGQGLQFLFEYFSETQRNKGNFPGRFSGRQFSNSRSEMNVSTLELGDSALYLCASSLIGGEQYFGPGTRLTVT.

The chain links TRBV27 to TRBJ1-4; TRBD1 might be the D (5 bases). There are 14 residues in the CDR3. V lost 2 bases to trimming and J lost 8 bases, with 12 bases between them. Germline loops: CDR1 MNHEY, CDR2 SMNVEV (reference sequence). The CDR3 reads CASSLGGEKEKLFF. In nucleotides, the CDR3 is TGTGCCAGCAGTTTAGGGGGGGAGAAGGAAAAACTGTTTTTT.